This T cell receptor beta chain was retrieved from a study of molecular identifiers for immune sequencing clone quantification. As CD8+CD4-CCR7+CD45RA+ cells, naive CD8 T cells were sorted. There are 16 residues in the CDR3. Germline CDR1 reads LGHNA; CDR2 reads YSLEER. Trimming removed 0 bases from V and 3 bases from J; junction bases left unmatched: 4. TCRdb passed the PCR reads through MiXCR, listing each CDR3 protein once. Of approximately 670,000 distinct CDR3 sequences listed, just under 20% are singletons. This clonotype was recorded many times. The receptor was isolated from a human donor in good health. Some libraries in this study had Jurkat cell RNA spiked in. The chain links TRBV4-3 to TRBJ1-1; 10 bases agree with TRBD1. Material for sequencing was naive CD8+ T cells from blood, with Jurkat cell RNA spiked in. As to subset: FACS-sorted CD8+CD4-CCR7+CD45RA+ naive T cells. The CDR3 nucleotides read TGCGCCAGCAGCCAAGATAGAGGGACAGGGGACACTGAAGCTTTCTTT. The encoded protein is CASSQDRGTGDTEAFF.